This T cell receptor (beta chain) was retrieved from a study of post-analysis software for immune sequencing data. Study as a whole: Relapsing-remitting, secondary progressive and progressive-relapsing courses of multiple sclerosis were included.

Study-wide results and caveats: Controls showed lower frequencies than patients for a few TRBV segments, and TRBV5-6, TRBV5-1 and TRBV20-1 were among these. The F measure placed samples prepared in the same batch into strongly shared clusters. The normalized Chao1 diversity of multiple sclerosis patients was significantly lower than that of controls.

A note on this clonotype: Its antigen is undetermined.

The library was made from cDNA and included unique molecular identifiers. TCRdb processed the PCR reads anew with MiXCR; each CDR3 protein has one entry. The sample holds hundreds of thousands of distinct CDR3 sequences, around 64% seen once. Trimming took 0 bases from V and 5 from J, leaving 13 bases between them. Germline CDR1 and CDR2: DFQATT and SNEGSKA (reference sequence). CDR3 length equals 14 residues. This TCR derives from a girl aged 2-10 years with multiple sclerosis. Sequencing input: blood. This chain links TRBV20-1 with TRBJ2-5; D uncertain. The CDR3 DNA is TGCAGTGCTAGAGATCATCGACGGGTGGAGACCCAGTACTTC. Translation: CSARDHRRVETQYF.